Listed here are 27 T cell receptor beta chains from one sample, sequenced in a study of blood T cell repertoires in COVID-19. Libraries were prepared by immunoSEQ multiplex PCR; TCRdb keeps only in-frame clonotypes and omits some of them. The sample lists hundreds of thousands of clones, 70% to 90% seen once, with 2% to 2.5% in the top ten. Sequenced input: peripheral blood. These receptors were taken from a woman aged 60-75 years with COVID-19, enrolled during active disease.

This rearrangement joins TRBV27 to TRBJ1-2; the D gene is possibly TRBD1 (5 bases). This CDR3 is 12 amino acids long. Germline assignment: CDR1 MNHEY and CDR2 SMNVEV (reference sequence). V shed 5 bases and J shed 7 bases, with 11 bases lying between them. CDR3 coding DNA: TGTGCCAGCAGTCCACTTAGGGGTGGCTACACCTTC. It codes for CASSPLRGGYTF.

The CDR3 protein is CASSTGRTEAFF. CDR3 in DNA: TGTGCCAGCAGTACAGGGCGAACTGAAGCTTTCTTT. The V gene is TRBV12-3 or TRBV12-4, the J gene TRBJ1-1, with D perhaps matching TRBD1 (6 bases). This CDR3 is built from 12 residues. V gave up 5 bases and J gave up 5 bases, with 9 bases separating them.

The CDR3 protein is CASSKQGLRETQYF. The CDR3 coding sequence is TGTGCCAGCAGCAAGCAGGGGTTACGAGAGACCCAGTACTTC. This rearrangement joins TRBV5-4 to TRBJ2-5, with a tentative D call TRBD1 (6 bases). The germline CDR1 and CDR2 sequences are SGHNT and YYREEE (reference sequence). V was pared by 4 bases and J by 4 bases, with 14 bases between. This CDR3 spans 14 amino acids.

About this clone itself: An end of the junction differs from the germline gene, which may be a read error. The sample holds other DNA sequences that translate to the same CDR3. CDR3 protein: CASTPMGTGAYSNQPQHF. The CDR3 region has the DNA TGCGCCAGTACTCCAATGGGGACAGGGGCCTATAGCAATCAGCCCCAGCATTTT. The V and J genes are TRBV19 and TRBJ1-5; 10 nucleotides match TRBD1. Germline assignment: CDR1 LNHDA and CDR2 SQIVND (reference sequence). The CDR3 runs to 18 residues.

This clone was seen a few times. The rearrangement joins TRBV6-5 to TRBJ1-2; 7 bases match TRBD1. V was pared by 5 bases and J by 6 bases, with 9 bases of the junction left unmatched. Germline V gene sequence: CDR1 MNHEY, CDR2 SVGAGI. The CDR3 covers 14 residues. The CDR3 spells CASSLGTVWNGYTF. The CDR3 region has the DNA TGTGCCAGCAGTCTCGGGACAGTCTGGAATGGCTACACCTTC.

Details on this clone: Other DNA sequences in the sample encode the same CDR3. This rearrangement joins TRBV5-1 to TRBJ2-5; 7 bases match TRBD1. Germline trimming cut 2 bases from V and 0 bases from J; bases unmatched to any gene: 4. CDR1 is SGHRS, CDR2 YFSETQ, per germline. This CDR3 has 15 residues. The chain's CDR3 is CASSLGDRDQETQYF. For the CDR3, the DNA is TGCGCCAGCAGCTTAGGGGACAGAGACCAAGAGACCCAGTACTTC.

The rearrangement joins TRBV5-6 to TRBJ2-2; unclear D gene. Between the trimmed V and J ends, which lost 2 bases and 0 bases, there was a span of 11 bases. The CDR3 totals 16 residues. Germline V CDR1 and CDR2: SGHDT, YYEEEE. CDR3 nucleotide sequence: TGTGCCAGCAGCTTTACGAGTCGCGCGAACACCGGGGAGCTGTTTTTT. Translated: CASSFTSRANTGELFF.

Comments on this clone: Other DNA sequences within the sample encode an identical CDR3. V and J are TRBV28 and TRBJ2-7; 7 bases are shared with TRBD1. Per germline, CDR1 MDHEN and CDR2 SYDVKM. The CDR3 covers 13 residues. With V trimmed by 8 bases and J by 2 bases, 6 bases remained unmatched. DNA of the CDR3: TGTGCCAGCGGCCGGACAGGTCCCTACGAGCAGTACTTC. Translation gives CASGRTGPYEQYF.

Note on this clone: Other DNA sequences within the sample encode an identical CDR3. The gene calls are TRBV4-1 and TRBJ1-3; D unclear. The germline gives CDR1 MGHRA, CDR2 YSYEKL. V was clipped by 0 bases and J by 0 bases, with 6 bases between them. The CDR3 is made up of 15 amino acids. The CDR3 region is CASSQDGGSGNTIYF. The DNA of the CDR3 is TGCGCCAGCAGCCAAGATGGCGGCTCTGGAAACACCATATATTTT.

The chain combines TRBV5-1 with TRBJ2-2; D might be TRBD1 (6 bases). Germline CDR1 is SGHRS and CDR2 is YFSETQ. This CDR3 is built from 15 residues. Trimming pared 0 bases from V and 2 bases from J, leaving 8 bases between. The chain's CDR3 is CASSLVTGNTGELFF. The CDR3 region has the DNA TGCGCCAGCAGCTTGGTGACAGGTAACACCGGGGAGCTGTTTTTT. The full variable domain, its missing parts supplied by reference TRBV5-1 and TRBJ2-2, is KAGVTQTPRYLIKTRGQQVTLSCSPISGHRSVSWYQQTPGQGLQFLFEYFSETQRNKGNFPGRFSGRQFSNSRSEMNVSTLELGDSALYLCASSLVTGNTGELFFGEGSRLTVL.

This sequence joins TRBV5-4 and TRBJ2-2; tentative D call: TRBD2 (6 bases). The CDR3 sequence is 17 residues long. V was clipped by 0 bases and J by 4 bases, with 16 bases between them. From germline, CDR1 is SGHNT and CDR2 YYREEE (reference sequence). The CDR3 sequence is CASSLGANRGTTGELFF. The CDR3 bases are TGTGCCAGCAGCTTGGGGGCCAACCGGGGGACCACCGGGGAGCTGTTTTTT.

This chain connects TRBV5-1 to TRBJ2-1; D perhaps matches TRBD1 (8 bases). Germline V lookup: CDR1 SGHRS, CDR2 YFSETQ. V lost 4 bases, J lost 8 bases, and 19 bases lay in between. The CDR3 sequence is 15 residues long. CDR3 coding DNA: TGCGCCAGCAGCGCTTCGGACAGGGAGGGAGATGAGCAGTTCTTC. Translated, it gives CASSASDREGDEQFF.

This chain uses TRBV7-9 with TRBJ1-6, with a tentative D call TRBD1 (6 bases). This CDR3 is built from 15 residues. Germline CDR1 and CDR2: SEHNR and FQNEAQ (reference sequence). V lost 6 bases, J lost 9 bases, and 18 bases lay in between. The CDR3 nucleotides read TGTGCCAGCAGTTTCGAGTACAGGGAAGGTTCACCCCTCCACTTT. It translates to CASSFEYREGSPLHF. The variable domain in full, with the rest retrieved from reference TRBV7-9 and TRBJ1-6, is DTGVSQNPRHKITKRGQNVTFRCDPISEHNRLYWYRQTLGQGPEFLTYFQNEAQLEKSRLLSDRFSAERPKGSFSTLEIQRTEQGDSAMYLCASSFEYREGSPLHFGNGTRLTVT.

The chain employs TRBV11-2 and TRBJ2-2, with D perhaps matching TRBD2 (6 bases). Per germline, CDR1 SGHAT and CDR2 FQNNGV. The CDR3 is 16 amino acids. V was pared by 7 bases and J by 6 bases, with 21 bases between. This chain's CDR3 is CASTGPWGTGAGELFF. For the CDR3, the DNA is TGTGCCAGCACCGGTCCCTGGGGAACGGGGGCCGGGGAGCTGTTTTTT.

The rearrangement links TRBV7-8 to TRBJ1-1; D is undetermined. V dropped 1 base and J dropped 1 base, with 13 bases sitting between them. There are 16 residues in the CDR3. Germline CDR1 reads SGHVS; CDR2 reads FQNEAQ. CDR3 sequence reads: CASSLEITGRNTEAFF. In DNA form, the CDR3 reads TGTGCCAGCAGCTTAGAAATTACTGGGAGGAACACTGAAGCTTTCTTT.

Regarding this clone: At one boundary the junction diverges from the germline segment, which might be a read error. The chain recombines TRBV18 with TRBJ1-2, with 7 positions matching TRBD1. This CDR3 is 13 amino acids long. In germline, CDR1 is KGHSH, CDR2 LQKENI. CDR3 in amino acids: CASSPKGAEQSGF. The CDR3 coding sequence is TGTGCCAGCTCACCGAAGGGGGCAGAGCAAAGCGGCTTC.

The chain combines TRBV3-1 (or the pseudogene TRBV3-2) with TRBJ1-1; D not resolved. Deletions cut 8 bases from V and 0 bases from J, with 7 bases between. The CDR3 totals 12 residues. Germline CDR1 is LGHDT and CDR2 is YNNKEL (reference sequence). The CDR3 coding sequence is TGTGCCAGCTCACAGATGAACACTGAAGCTTTCTTT. Its translation: CASSQMNTEAFF.

The chain has TRBV5-1 and TRBJ2-3; possibly TRBD2 for D (6 bases). This CDR3 is built from 18 residues. Germline V gene data show CDR1 as SGHRS and CDR2 as YFSETQ. The germline V and J ends were trimmed by 5 bases and 2 bases, with 24 bases remaining between them. The CDR3 protein is CASRHQSGLSLYTDTQYF. The CDR3 DNA sequence: TGCGCCAGCAGACATCAGTCGGGACTTTCCCTCTACACAGATACGCAGTATTTT.

The CDR3 region is CASSLTGEPTDTQYF. Here the CDR3 DNA reads TGTGCCAGCAGTTTGACGGGGGAGCCCACAGATACGCAGTATTTT. V is TRBV27 and J is TRBJ2-3, with D tentatively TRBD2 (6 bases). V was clipped by 3 bases and J by 2 bases, with 12 bases between them. The CDR3 spans 15 residues. The germline CDR1 and CDR2 sequences are MNHEY and SMNVEV (reference sequence).

The chain has TRBV29-1 and TRBJ1-2, with D possibly being TRBD1 (5 bases). The CDR3 spans 13 residues. CDR1 is SQVTM and CDR2 is ANQGSEA in the germline V gene. V lost 4 bases and J 3 bases, leaving 12 bases between the germline ends. The CDR3 sequence: CSVVKGFDYGYTF. The DNA of the CDR3 is TGCAGCGTTGTGAAGGGGTTCGACTATGGCTACACCTTC.

The chain employs TRBV7-8 and TRBJ2-7; possible D gene TRBD2, 5 bases. CDR3 length equals 14 residues. Germline assignment: CDR1 SGHVS and CDR2 FQNEAQ. V was pared by 1 base and J by 7 bases, with 14 bases between. The CDR3 spells CASSLDPKPGEQYF. In DNA form, the CDR3 reads TGTGCCAGCAGCTTAGACCCTAAACCGGGAGAGCAGTACTTC.

The chain links TRBV28 to TRBJ1-2; no firm D call. The length of the CDR3 is 13 residues. Trimming cost V 7 bases and J 2 bases, with 11 bases left between them. Germline V gene sequence: CDR1 MDHEN, CDR2 SYDVKM. CDR3 region: CASNSGGNYGYTF. CDR3 sequence (DNA): TGTGCCAGCAACTCGGGAGGAAACTATGGCTACACCTTC.

The chain uses TRBV2 and TRBJ2-5; TRBD2 agrees at 7 bases. Germline V lookup: CDR1 SNHLY, CDR2 FYNNEI. The CDR3 runs to 15 residues. Trimming at V came to 5 bases and at J to 1 base, leaving 7 bases not matched to a gene. DNA for the CDR3: TGTGCCAGCAGTCGCAGCTCTAGCGGCCAAGAGACCCAGTACTTC. Residues: CASSRSSSGQETQYF.

This chain connects TRBV27 to TRBJ1-4, with 7 bases fitting TRBD1. Germline trimming cut 7 bases from V and 8 bases from J; bases unmatched to any gene: 10. Germline values: CDR1 MNHEY, CDR2 SMNVEV (reference sequence). This CDR3 has 14 amino acids. CDR3 sequence: CASNSRTGGEKLFF. CDR3 nucleotides: TGTGCCAGCAACTCCAGGACAGGCGGGGAAAAACTGTTTTTT.

V and J are TRBV7-3 and TRBJ2-1, with 12 bases fitting TRBD2. CDR3 length equals 15 residues. Germline V gene sequence: CDR1 SGHTA, CDR2 FQGTGA. The J segment lost 8 bases and the V segment lost 3 bases, leaving 5 bases of the junction unmatched. CDR3 sequence (DNA): TGTGCCAGCAGCTTGACTAGCGGGGGCATCCATGAGCAGTTCTTC. Translation: CASSLTSGGIHEQFF.

V and J are TRBV18 and TRBJ2-6; 10 positions match TRBD1. The CDR3 length is 16 residues. The V gene's germline CDR1 is KGHSH and CDR2 LQKENI. The ends lost 8 bases at V and 2 bases at J; junction bases unmatched: 6. The CDR3: CASGGQGGTGANVLTF. The CDR3 coding sequence is TGTGCCAGCGGTGGACAGGGGGGAACTGGGGCCAACGTCCTGACTTTC.

V and J are TRBV9 and TRBJ1-4; possible D gene TRBD1, 6 bases. The CDR3 sequence is 16 residues long. The germline V and J ends were trimmed by 0 bases and 2 bases, with 11 bases remaining between them. CDR1 is SGDLS, CDR2 YYNGEE, per germline. In nucleotides, the CDR3 is TGTGCCAGCAGCGTAGCTACGGGGGGCACTAATGAAAAACTGTTTTTT. This gives the protein CASSVATGGTNEKLFF.